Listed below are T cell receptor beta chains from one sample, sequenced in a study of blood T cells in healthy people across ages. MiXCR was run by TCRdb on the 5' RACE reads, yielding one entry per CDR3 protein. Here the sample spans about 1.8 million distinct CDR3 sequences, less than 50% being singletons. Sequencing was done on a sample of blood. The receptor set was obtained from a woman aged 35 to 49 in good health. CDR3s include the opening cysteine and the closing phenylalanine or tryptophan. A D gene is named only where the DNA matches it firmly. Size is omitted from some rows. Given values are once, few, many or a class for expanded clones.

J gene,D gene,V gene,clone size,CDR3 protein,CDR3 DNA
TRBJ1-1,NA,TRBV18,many,CASSPKTENTEAFF,TGTGCCAGCTCACCGAAGACAGAGAACACTGAAGCTTTCTTT
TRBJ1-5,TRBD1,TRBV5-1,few,CASSRTGQHDQPQHF,TGCGCCAGCAGCCGGACGGGACAGCACGATCAGCCCCAGCATTTT
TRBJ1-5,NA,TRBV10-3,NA,CAIGDQPQHF,TGTGCCATCGGGGATCAGCCCCAGCATTTT
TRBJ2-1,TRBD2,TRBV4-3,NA,CASSQGGLAGSYNEQFF,TGCGCCAGCAGCCAAGGGGGACTAGCGGGCTCCTACAATGAGCAGTTCTTC
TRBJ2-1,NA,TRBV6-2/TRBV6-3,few,CASRPTGFNSDEQFF,TGTGCCAGCAGGCCTACCGGGTTTAATTCCGATGAGCAGTTCTTC
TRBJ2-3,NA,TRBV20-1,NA,CSARGGPVETQYF,TGCAGTGCTAGGGGTGGACCGGTTGAAACGCAGTATTTT
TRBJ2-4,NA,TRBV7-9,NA,CASSPYTKNIQYF,TGTGCCAGCAGCCCGTATACCAAAAACATTCAGTACTTC
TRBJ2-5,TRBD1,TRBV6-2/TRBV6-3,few,CASSSGGAEKTQYF,TGTGCCAGCAGTTCAGGGGGCGCGGAGAAGACCCAGTACTTC
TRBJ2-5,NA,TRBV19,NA,CASKSLATGQETQYF,TGTGCCAGTAAGAGTTTAGCGACGGGTCAAGAGACCCAGTACTTC
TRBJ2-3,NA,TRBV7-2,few,CASSLGLQTDTQYF,TGTGCCAGCAGCTTGGGACTTCAAACAGATACGCAGTATTTT
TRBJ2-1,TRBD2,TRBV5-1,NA,CASSERDPNEQFF,TGCGCCAGCAGTGAGCGGGACCCCAATGAGCAGTTCTTC
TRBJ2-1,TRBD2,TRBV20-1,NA,CSAKTSGGNEQFF,TGCAGTGCTAAGACTAGCGGGGGCAATGAGCAGTTCTTC
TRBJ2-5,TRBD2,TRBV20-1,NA,CSAVRLAGGSKETQYF,TGCAGTGCTGTCCGGCTAGCGGGGGGTAGTAAAGAGACCCAGTACTTC
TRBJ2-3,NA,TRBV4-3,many,CASSQDGGDTQYF,TGCGCCAGCAGCCAAGATGGGGGAGATACGCAGTATTTT
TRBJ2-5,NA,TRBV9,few,CASSVGSGAEKETQYF,TGTGCCAGCAGCGTAGGCTCAGGGGCCGAGAAAGAGACCCAGTACTTC
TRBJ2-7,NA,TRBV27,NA,CASSFGSEGFYEQYF,TGTGCCAGCAGTTTCGGTTCGGAGGGATTCTACGAGCAGTACTTC
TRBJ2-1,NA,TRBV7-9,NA,CARSPVGAPGQFF,TGTGCCAGGAGCCCTGTCGGGGCCCCGGGGCAGTTCTTC
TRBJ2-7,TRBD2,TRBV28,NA,CASRTTGGRERNEQYF,TGTGCCAGCAGAACGACCGGGGGGAGAGAACGGAATGAGCAGTACTTC
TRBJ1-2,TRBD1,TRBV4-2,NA,CASSQDGQAVGTKSYYGYTF,TGTGCCAGCAGCCAAGACGGACAGGCGGTGGGTACGAAGTCTTACTATGGCTACACCTTC
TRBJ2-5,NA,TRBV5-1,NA,CASSLDGSGQKTQYF,TGCGCCAGCAGCTTGGACGGGTCCGGACAGAAGACCCAGTACTTC
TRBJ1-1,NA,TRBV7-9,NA,CASSPIGSQNTEAFF,TGTGCCAGCAGCCCCATCGGGTCTCAGAACACTGAAGCTTTCTTT
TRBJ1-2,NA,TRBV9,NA,CASSPVIVGVRANYGYTF,TGTGCCAGCAGCCCGGTTATCGTGGGAGTAAGGGCTAACTATGGCTACACCTTC
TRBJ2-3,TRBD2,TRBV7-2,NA,CASSYPTGLAGVPGDTQYF,TGTGCCAGCAGCTATCCTACGGGACTAGCGGGGGTCCCGGGTGATACGCAGTATTTT
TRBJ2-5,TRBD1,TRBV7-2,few,CASSPMGQGWFGTQYF,TGTGCCAGCAGCCCGATGGGACAGGGGTGGTTTGGGACCCAGTACTTC
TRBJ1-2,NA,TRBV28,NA,CASSYDSGYTF,TGTGCCAGCAGTTATGACAGTGGCTACACCTTC
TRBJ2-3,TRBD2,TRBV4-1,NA,CASSQDALAGGTDTQYF,TGCGCCAGCAGCCAAGATGCCCTAGCGGGGGGCACAGATACGCAGTATTTT
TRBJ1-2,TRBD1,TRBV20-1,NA,CSARRGTGPGGYTF,TGCAGTGCTAGACGTGGGACAGGCCCGGGAGGCTACACCTTC
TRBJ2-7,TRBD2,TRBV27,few,CASSTIAGGFNEQYF,TGTGCCAGCAGTACAATAGCGGGGGGGTTCAACGAGCAGTACTTC
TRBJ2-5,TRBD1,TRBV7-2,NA,CASSSASTGGEKTQYF,TGTGCCAGCAGCTCCGCCTCGACAGGGGGCGAAAAGACCCAGTACTTC
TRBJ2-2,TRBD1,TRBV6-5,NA,CASSYGTGFTGELFF,TGTGCCAGCAGTTACGGGACAGGGTTTACCGGGGAGCTGTTTTTT
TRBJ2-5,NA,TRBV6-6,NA,CASKATGTGEQYF,TGTGCCAGCAAAGCAACCGGGACCGGGGAGCAGTACTTC
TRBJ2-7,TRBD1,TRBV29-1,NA,CSVEVTGKEQYF,TGCAGCGTGGAAGTGACAGGGAAGGAGCAGTACTTC
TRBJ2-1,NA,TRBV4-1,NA,CASSQDRTRGLDNEQFF,TGCGCCAGCAGCCAAGATCGCACCAGGGGCCTCGACAATGAGCAGTTCTTC
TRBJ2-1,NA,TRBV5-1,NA,CASSNGLQGGIDEQFF,TGCGCCAGCAGCAATGGCTTACAGGGGGGGATCGATGAGCAGTTCTTC
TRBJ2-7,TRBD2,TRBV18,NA,CASSPRWDYSYEQYF,TGTGCCAGCTCACCACGATGGGACTACTCCTACGAGCAGTACTTC
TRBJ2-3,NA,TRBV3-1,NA,CASSQVFDTQYF,TGTGCCAGCAGCCAAGTGTTCGATACGCAGTATTTT
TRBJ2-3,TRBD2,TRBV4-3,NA,CASSQGGTSGGRAQYF,TGCGCCAGCAGCCAAGGAGGGACTAGCGGGGGGAGGGCGCAGTATTTT
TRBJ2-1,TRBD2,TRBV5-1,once,CASSLASGGKYNEQFF,TGCGCCAGCAGCCTGGCATCCGGGGGGAAGTACAATGAGCAGTTCTTC
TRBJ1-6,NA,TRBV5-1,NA,CASSLETSNSPLHF,TGCGCCAGCAGCTTGGAGACAAGTAATTCACCCCTCCACTTT
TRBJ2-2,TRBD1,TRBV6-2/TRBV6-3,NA,CALSQGRNTGELFF,TGTGCCCTTTCACAGGGGCGAAACACCGGGGAGCTGTTTTTT
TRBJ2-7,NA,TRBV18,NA,CASSWQRTERRNYEQYF,TGTGCCAGCTCATGGCAACGGACGGAAAGGAGAAACTACGAGCAGTACTTC
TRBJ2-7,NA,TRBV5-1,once,CASSFTPFDPYEQYF,TGCGCCAGCAGCTTCACCCCCTTTGACCCCTACGAGCAGTACTTC
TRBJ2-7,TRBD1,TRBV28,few,CASSNLRDRGRNEQYF,TGTGCCAGCAGCAACCTCCGGGACAGGGGAAGGAACGAGCAGTACTTC
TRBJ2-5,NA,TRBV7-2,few,CASRFARPGETQYF,TGTGCCAGCAGGTTTGCTAGGCCCGGGGAGACCCAGTACTTC
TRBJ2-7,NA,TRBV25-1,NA,CASSDGHHYEQYF,TGTGCCAGCAGTGACGGGCACCACTACGAGCAGTACTTC
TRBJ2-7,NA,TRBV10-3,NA,CAISESDSGVYEQYF,TGTGCCATCAGCGAGTCGGATAGTGGAGTCTACGAGCAGTACTTC
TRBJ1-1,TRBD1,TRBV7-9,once,CASSLRDRPTEAFF,TGTGCCAGCAGTCTTCGGGACAGGCCCACTGAAGCTTTCTTT
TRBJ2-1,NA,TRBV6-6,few,CATRSTSYNEQFF,TGTGCCACCCGGAGCACCTCCTACAATGAGCAGTTCTTC
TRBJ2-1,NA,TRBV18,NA,CASSPISRNEQFF,TGTGCCAGCTCACCAATCTCCCGTAATGAGCAGTTCTTC
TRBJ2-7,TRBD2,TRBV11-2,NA,CASSFPGRVTYEQYF,TGTGCCAGCAGCTTCCCAGGGAGGGTCACCTACGAGCAGTACTTC
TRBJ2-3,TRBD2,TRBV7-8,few,CASSPRRLAGPTDTQYF,TGTGCCAGCAGCCCCCGAAGGCTAGCGGGGCCCACAGATACGCAGTATTTT
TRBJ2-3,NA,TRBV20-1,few,CSASRVGDTQYF,TGCAGTGCTAGCAGGGTGGGGGATACGCAGTATTTT
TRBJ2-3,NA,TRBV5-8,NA,CASSLQDMLTDTQYF,TGTGCCAGCAGCTTACAAGACATGTTAACAGATACGCAGTATTTT
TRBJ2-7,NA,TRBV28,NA,CASSLPGAPSYEQYF,TGTGCCAGCAGTTTACCAGGGGCCCCGTCTTACGAGCAGTACTTC
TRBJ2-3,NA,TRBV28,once,CASTGGTADTQYF,TGTGCCAGCACTGGCGGAACGGCAGATACGCAGTATTTT
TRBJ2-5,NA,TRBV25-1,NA,CASSVTDWAQYF,TGTGCCAGCAGTGTCACAGACTGGGCCCAGTACTTC
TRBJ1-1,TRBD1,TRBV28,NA,CASSAGQGAAFF,TGTGCCAGCAGTGCGGGACAGGGGGCAGCTTTCTTT